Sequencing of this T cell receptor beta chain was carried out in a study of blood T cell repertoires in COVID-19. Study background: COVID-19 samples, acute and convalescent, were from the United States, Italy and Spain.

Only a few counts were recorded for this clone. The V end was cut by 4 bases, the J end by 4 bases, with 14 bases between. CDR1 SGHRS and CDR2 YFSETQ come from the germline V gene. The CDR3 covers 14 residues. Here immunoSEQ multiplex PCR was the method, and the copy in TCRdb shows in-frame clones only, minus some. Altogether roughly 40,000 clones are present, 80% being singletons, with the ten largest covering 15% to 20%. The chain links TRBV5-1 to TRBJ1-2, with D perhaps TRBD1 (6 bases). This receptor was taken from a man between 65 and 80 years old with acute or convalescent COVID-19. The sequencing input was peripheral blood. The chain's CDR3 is CASSPFVQGYGYTF. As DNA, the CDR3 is TGCGCCAGCAGCCCCTTTGTACAGGGCTATGGCTACACCTTC. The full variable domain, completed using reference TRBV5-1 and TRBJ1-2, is KAGVTQTPRYLIKTRGQQVTLSCSPISGHRSVSWYQQTPGQGLQFLFEYFSETQRNKGNFPGRFSGRQFSNSRSEMNVSTLELGDSALYLCASSPFVQGYGYTFGSGTRLTVV.